The 17 T cell receptor beta chains in this list originate from one sample, sequenced in a study of T cell responses to AZD1222 COVID-19 vaccine listed by TCRdb under 2021. The library was prepared using the immunoSEQ multiplex PCR assay. In TCRdb, the immuneACCESS table is reduced to in-frame sequences with V and J assigned. These tables do not hold every clone; where another copy was compared, an unresolved V gene accounts for under half, and the others remain unexplained. The sample yields approximately 100,000 clones; about 90% were counted once. 15% to 20% of the sample comes from the top ten. The time point tag for this specimen amounts to: baseline before first vaccination. This sample comprised peripheral blood, obtained on day 0 of AZD1222 vaccination. All receptors come from an adult in good health.

The V gene is TRBV24-1, the J gene TRBJ2-1; D unresolved. The CDR3 runs to 13 residues. V shed 3 bases and J shed 10 bases, with 12 bases lying between them. Germline CDR1 and CDR2: KGHDR and SFDVKD. The CDR3 is CATSDTDGLEQFF. Written as DNA, the CDR3 is TGTGCCACCAGTGATACAGACGGGTTGGAGCAGTTCTTC.

The CDR3 DNA reads as TGTGCCAGCAGCCCCTCTGGGGTAGGCACAGATACGCAGTATTTT. It yields the protein CASSPSGVGTDTQYF. The chain joins TRBV3-1 (or the pseudogene TRBV3-2) to TRBJ2-3; D is undetermined. Between the trimmed V and J ends, which lost 4 bases and 1 base, there was a span of 12 bases. CDR3 length: 15 residues. Germline V gene lookup returns CDR1 LGHDT and CDR2 YNNKEL (reference sequence).

The gene calls are TRBV5-1 and TRBJ2-2; no firm D call. V lost 7 bases and J 4 bases, leaving 5 bases between the germline ends. CDR3 length: 11 residues. The germline gives CDR1 SGHRS, CDR2 YFSETQ. The DNA for the CDR3 is TGCGCCAGCGGTCGCACCGGGGAGCTGTTTTTT. Translation gives CASGRTGELFF.

The chain recombines TRBV7-6 with TRBJ1-1, with D unclear. The ends were cut back, 0 bases at V and 6 bases at J, with 14 bases in the middle. The CDR3 covers 15 residues. The V gene's germline CDR1 is SGHVS and CDR2 FNYEAQ. The CDR3 loop is CASSLALGGGPEAFF. Written as DNA, the CDR3 is TGTGCCAGCAGCTTAGCGCTCGGAGGAGGCCCTGAAGCTTTCTTT.

The gene calls are TRBV6-5 and TRBJ1-2; 8 bases map to TRBD1. J lost 3 bases, V lost 5 bases, and 8 bases had no gene match. Germline CDR1 reads MNHEY; CDR2 reads SVGAGI. This CDR3 comprises 15 residues. CDR3 sequence (DNA): TGTGCCAGCAGTCGAATGGGACAGGCCCACTATGGCTACACCTTC. This gives the protein CASSRMGQAHYGYTF.

This chain joins TRBV3-1 (or the pseudogene TRBV3-2) and TRBJ1-4, with TRBD1 matching over 8 bases. The V and J ends lost 5 bases and 2 bases, in that order; junction bases with no gene match: 13. The CDR3 runs 18 residues. Germline-derived CDR1 and CDR2 are LGHDT and YNNKEL (reference sequence). The CDR3 spells CASSTPRRRQGTNEKLFF. CDR3 nucleotide sequence: TGTGCCAGCAGCACCCCCCGGCGCCGACAGGGGACTAATGAAAAACTGTTTTTT.

The V and J genes are TRBV5-1 and TRBJ2-5; 8 nucleotides match TRBD1. Germline values: CDR1 SGHRS, CDR2 YFSETQ. This CDR3 is built from 18 residues. V dropped 2 bases and J dropped 5; count of bases not matched to a gene: 17. The CDR3 region has the DNA TGCGCCAGCAGCTTTGGCGGGACCGGGGACAGGCGCGGGGAGACCCAGTACTTC. Residues: CASSFGGTGDRRGETQYF.

CDR3 sequence reads: CASSQIGGHNTEAFF. The CDR3 nucleotides read TGTGCCAGCAGCCAGATTGGTGGGCACAACACTGAAGCTTTCTTT. The chain employs TRBV3-1 (or the pseudogene TRBV3-2) and TRBJ1-1; D remains unclear. V lost 3 bases to trimming and J lost 2 bases, with 13 bases between them. Germline CDR1 and CDR2: LGHDT and YNNKEL (reference sequence). CDR3 size: 15 residues.

This clone was observed a single time. The chain employs TRBV27 and TRBJ1-1; D may be TRBD1 (5 bases). Looked up from germline, CDR1 is MNHEY and CDR2 is SMNVEV (reference sequence). V shed 2 bases and J shed 7 bases, with 11 bases lying between them. This CDR3 has 13 residues. CDR3: CASSLGARGEAFF. The DNA for the CDR3 is TGTGCCAGCAGTTTAGGGGCTCGGGGTGAAGCTTTCTTT.

The chain links TRBV4-1 to TRBJ1-5, with a tentative D call TRBD1 (6 bases). The CDR3 is 13 residues long. CDR1 MGHRA and CDR2 YSYEKL come from the germline V gene. Trimming stripped 6 bases from V and 6 bases from J, with 12 bases between. The CDR3: CASSTGIGQPQHF. In DNA, the CDR3 is TGCGCCAGCAGTACAGGGATAGGTCAGCCCCAGCATTTT.

The V gene is TRBV30, the J gene TRBJ1-4, with D uncertain. The CDR3 totals 15 residues. V was trimmed by 0 bases and J by 7 bases, leaving 15 bases between them. Germline loops: CDR1 GTSNPN, CDR2 SVGIG (reference sequence). The CDR3 is CAWSVPHYGVEKLFF. CDR3 coding DNA: TGTGCCTGGAGTGTACCCCACTATGGGGTTGAAAAACTGTTTTTT.

The rearrangement joins TRBV24-1 to TRBJ2-5; possibly TRBD1 or TRBD2 for D (5 bases each). CDR3 size: 17 residues. Germline-derived CDR1 and CDR2 are KGHDR and SFDVKD. Trimming took 4 bases from V and 2 from J, leaving 19 bases between them. CDR3 in amino acids: CATSDALGDPRQETQYF. In DNA form, the CDR3 reads TGTGCCACCAGTGACGCCTTAGGGGACCCTAGACAAGAGACCCAGTACTTC.

The chain combines TRBV28 with TRBJ1-2; D remains ambiguous. The V gene's germline CDR1 is MDHEN and CDR2 SYDVKM. The CDR3 sequence is 13 residues long. V gave up 8 bases and J gave up 4 bases, with 14 bases separating them. The CDR3 loop reads CASLLRVGYGYTF. The DNA of the CDR3 is TGTGCCAGCCTTCTGAGGGTGGGCTATGGCTACACCTTC.

The V gene is TRBV20-1, the J gene TRBJ2-7, with unresolved D. The germline V and J ends were trimmed by 6 bases and 2 bases, with 8 bases remaining between them. The CDR3 has 11 amino acids. The germline V gene has CDR1 DFQATT and CDR2 SNEGSKA (reference sequence). This chain's CDR3 is CSALGPYEQYF. In DNA, the CDR3 is TGCAGTGCCCTCGGTCCCTACGAGCAGTACTTC.

This rearrangement joins TRBV27 to TRBJ2-7, with 9 bases that match TRBD1. After removal of 3 bases from V and 1 base from J, the junction contained 7 bases not matched to a gene. The CDR3 loop spans 16 amino acids. CDR1 and CDR2 from the germline V gene are MNHEY and SMNVEV (reference sequence). CDR3 protein: CASSFDGTGSSYEQYF. The CDR3 DNA sequence: TGTGCCAGCAGTTTCGACGGGACAGGGAGTTCCTACGAGCAGTACTTC.

In nucleotides, the CDR3 is TGCGCCAGCAGTCTTAGGGGAGCTCCCGAAGGAAAACTGTTTTTT. It specifies CASSLRGAPEGKLFF. The chain links TRBV4-1 to TRBJ1-4; a weak D match, TRBD1 (5 bases). The CDR3 is 15 amino acids. Trimming cost V 6 bases and J 10 bases, with 21 bases left between them. Germline-derived CDR1 and CDR2 are MGHRA and YSYEKL.

This chain connects TRBV4-2 to TRBJ1-4, with 7 positions matching TRBD1. Unmatched junction bases numbered 5, after V lost 4 bases and J lost 3 bases. Germline CDR1 is LGHNA and CDR2 is YNFKEQ. The CDR3 totals 15 residues. The CDR3 nucleotides read TGTGCCAGCAGCCCCGGGGACAGTCCTAATGAAAAACTGTTTTTT. Its protein product is CASSPGDSPNEKLFF.